This entry lists 15 T cell receptor beta chains sequenced from one sample in a study of response to subunit inactivated influenza vaccine. A single record per CDR3 protein comes from TCRdb applying MiXCR to the RT-PCR reads. The table has around 600,000 distinct CDR3 sequences, about 10% seen once. Separately, the same data were catalogued under a study of T cells expressing NK-cell markers. From that paper: With UMIs, 5'RACE template switching was used to make TCR beta cDNA.

Here the sequenced sample was PBMCs from blood, taken on the day of vaccination. These receptors originate from a man aged 45 to 65 who received an inactivated influenza vaccine.

V is TRBV7-2 and J is TRBJ1-1; 7 bases agree with TRBD1. Unmatched junction bases numbered 13, after V lost 5 bases and J lost 1 base. The germline gives CDR1 SGHTA, CDR2 FQGNSA. The CDR3 has 17 amino acids. CDR3 in DNA: TGTGCCAGCAGCCGTTACAGAACCGGGACAGCGAACACTGAAGCTTTCTTT. Residues: CASSRYRTGTANTEAFF.

Concerning this clonotype: Mismatch with germline at one junction end may stem from a read error. The rearrangement uses TRBV7-7 and TRBJ2-2; the match to TRBD2 covers 8 bases. CDR1 and CDR2 from the germline V gene are SSHAT and FNYEAQ (reference sequence). CDR3 size: 18 residues. The CDR3 DNA reads TGTGCTAGCAGCTCCATGCTCGGGACTAGGGGAAACACCGGGGAGCTGTTTTTT. Protein product: CASSSMLGTRGNTGELFF.

This clonotype was detected many times. V is TRBV20-1 and J is TRBJ2-7; 12 bases match TRBD2. This CDR3 contains 15 residues. Germline V gene data show CDR1 as DFQATT and CDR2 as SNEGSKA (reference sequence). The J segment lost 2 bases and the V segment lost 1 base, leaving 3 bases of the junction unmatched. The CDR3 coding sequence is TGCAGTGCTAGAGGCTCTAGCGGGAGGGCCTACGAGCAGTACTTC. This gives the protein CSARGSSGRAYEQYF.

V gene TRBV9 combines with J gene TRBJ2-3; D may be TRBD2 (7 bases). Germline V gene lookup returns CDR1 SGDLS and CDR2 YYNGEE. The V and J ends lost 3 bases and 12 bases respectively, with 23 bases between them. The CDR3 spans 15 residues. The CDR3 reads CASSAGGVAGASQYF. CDR3 bases: TGTGCCAGCAGCGCGGGAGGAGTGGCGGGGGCCTCACAGTATTTT.

The V gene is TRBV28, the J gene TRBJ1-5; 7 bases fit TRBD1. Losses at the gene ends were 7 bases for V and 3 bases for J; bases not matched to a gene: 9. CDR1 is MDHEN and CDR2 is SYDVKM in the germline V gene. The CDR3 totals 15 residues. Written as DNA, the CDR3 is TGTGCCAGCAAGGCGACAGGGCTCCCCAATCAGCCCCAGCATTTT. Amino acids: CASKATGLPNQPQHF.

The rearrangement uses TRBV21-1 and TRBJ2-1. TRBV21-1 has pseudogene status. The CDR3 is 13 amino acids. CDR3: CASRQGSYNEQFF. The CDR3 DNA sequence: TGTGCCAGCCGACAGGGCTCCTACAATGAGCAGTTCTTC.

V is TRBV11-2 and J is TRBJ2-5, with D perhaps matching TRBD1 (6 bases). The CDR3 runs 16 residues. Trimming stripped 2 bases from V and 0 bases from J, with 13 bases between. Germline loops: CDR1 SGHAT, CDR2 FQNNGV. The CDR3 here is CASSLSPGTNQETQYF. In DNA form, the CDR3 reads TGTGCCAGCAGCTTATCCCCAGGGACAAACCAAGAGACCCAGTACTTC. The whole variable domain, filled in from reference TRBV11-2 and TRBJ2-5, reads EAGVAQSPRYKIIEKRQSVAFWCNPISGHATLYWYQQILGQGPKLLIQFQNNGVVDDSQLPKDRFSAERLKGVDSTLKIQPAKLEDSAVYLCASSLSPGTNQETQYFGPGTRLLVL.

The CDR3 loop reads CAISPGQGGYEQYF. CDR3 nucleotide sequence: TGTGCCATCAGTCCGGGACAGGGAGGCTACGAGCAGTACTTC. The chain joins TRBV10-3 to TRBJ2-7, with 9 bases identical to TRBD1. This CDR3 is 14 amino acids long. CDR1 ENHRY and CDR2 SYGVKD come from the germline V gene. V dropped 5 bases and J dropped 3; count of bases not matched to a gene: 5.

This clonotype was counted at least ten times. This chain joins TRBV10-3 and TRBJ1-3; D is possibly TRBD1 (5 bases). Trimming removed 3 bases at V and 0 bases at J, with 9 bases between. This CDR3 spans 15 amino acids. Germline V gives CDR1 ENHRY, CDR2 SYGVKD. CDR3 bases: TGTGCCATCAGTGACCGTGGGGCCTCTGGAAACACCATATATTTT. Amino acids: CAISDRGASGNTIYF.

This clonotype occurred many times. One junction end disagrees with the germline gene, perhaps due to a read error. The chain carries TRBV5-1 and TRBJ2-7; 11 nucleotides align to TRBD2. CDR3 length: 15 amino acids. The germline CDR1 and CDR2 sequences are SGHRS and YFSETQ. CDR3 amino acids: CASSLGTSGSYEQYF. The CDR3 coding sequence is TGTGCCAGCAGCTTAGGGACTAGCGGATCCTACGAGCAGTACTTC.

The sample holds a few counts of this clonotype. The chain joins TRBV20-1 to TRBJ1-2; possible D gene TRBD1, 6 bases. With 1 base removed from V and 5 bases from J, the gap between germline ends came to 14 bases. Germline V gene data show CDR1 as DFQATT and CDR2 as SNEGSKA (reference sequence). This CDR3 is 14 amino acids long. CDR3 amino acids: CSARGTQGQYGYTF. The CDR3 DNA is TGCAGTGCTAGAGGCACCCAGGGACAATATGGCTACACCTTC.

This clonotype was found a few times. The chain recombines TRBV30 with TRBJ2-3; TRBD1 matches 7 bases. The CDR3 loop spans 15 amino acids. Germline V gene lookup returns CDR1 GTSNPN and CDR2 SVGIG (reference sequence). With 5 bases clipped from V and 0 bases from J, the junction kept 8 bases outside the gene matches. In DNA, the CDR3 is TGTGCCTGGGGGTTAAGGGGGCTAAGCACAGATACGCAGTATTTT. This encodes CAWGLRGLSTDTQYF.

The chain links TRBV6-5 to TRBJ2-7; D is uncertain. CDR3 size: 12 residues. Germline values: CDR1 MNHEY, CDR2 SVGAGI. V lost 3 bases to trimming and J lost 5 bases, with 8 bases between them. CDR3 DNA: TGTGCCAGCAGTTATGGACCCAACGAGCAGTACTTC. Its protein product is CASSYGPNEQYF.

The chain links TRBV5-1 to TRBJ2-4; 8 bases agree with TRBD1. The CDR3 length is 15 residues. J was trimmed by 8 bases and V by 4 bases; bases with no gene match: 11. CDR1 and CDR2 (germline): SGHRS, YFSETQ. For the CDR3, the DNA is TGCGCCAGCAGCACAAACAGGGGGTCGATTGACATTCAGTACTTC. Its translation: CASSTNRGSIDIQYF.

This rearrangement joins TRBV27 to TRBJ2-5; TRBD1 matches at 9 bases. Germline CDR1 reads MNHEY; CDR2 reads SMNVEV (reference sequence). J gave up 1 base and V 5 bases, and 11 bases lay outside the gene matches. The CDR3 runs 17 residues. The CDR3 DNA is TGTGCCAGCAGTCGCAGGACGGGACAGGGCAGCCAAGAGACCCAGTACTTC. Protein product: CASSRRTGQGSQETQYF.